This entry is about one TCR beta chain. Its antigen is currently unknown. Its ends do not fully match the called genes, so a read error is possible. Priming with a constant-region primer yielded TCR beta cDNA from about 540 ng total RNA. Slightly modified ARM-PCR, run as three nested multiplex PCR rounds, produced the TCR beta libraries. In the first two PCR rounds, TRBV1-TRBV30 forward primers were paired with a C-beta reverse primer, and each round lasted approximately 10 cycles. TCRdb ran MiXCR on the multiplex PCR reads and lists one entry per CDR3 protein. Of roughly 190,000 distinct CDR3 sequences listed, around four fifths are singletons. This entry is derived from a study of tumor-infiltrating lymphocytes in primary liver carcinoma. Study results and limitations: There were only about 8-25% of top clones found in all five tumor regions. Tumors had a significantly higher top-250-clone fraction than blood (p = 0.039).

This CDR3 region has 17 residues. From germline, CDR1 is MNHEY and CDR2 SVGAGI. Co-extracting RNA and DNA was done with 20-30 mg of unsorted bulk tissue as input. Sequenced sample: tumor tissue from primary liver carcinoma. The chain employs TRBV6-5 and TRBJ2-5; no firm D call. The TCR originated in a man in his forties with primary liver carcinoma and hepatitis B virus infection. CDR3 bases: TGTGCCAGCAGTTACTCGAGTAGTGTCGGGTCCCAAGAGACCCAGCATTTC. It yields the protein CASSYSSSVGSQETQHF.